This TCR beta chain was profiled in a study of monozygotic twins with inflammatory bowel disease. UMIs with a 6-nucleotide sample barcode were added by template switching. For each CDR3 protein, TCRdb gives one entry from its re-call of the 5' RACE reads, without DNA. The table lists approximately 340,000 distinct CDR3 sequences. From germline, CDR1 is ENHRY and CDR2 SYGVKD. The CDR3 loop spans 16 amino acids. Donors each gave about 2.5 ml of blood. Sequencing was carried out using blood. This TCR came from a human donor with ulcerative colitis or Crohn's disease, or a healthy co-twin of an affected twin (not recorded which). The rearrangement links TRBV10-3 to TRBJ2-1; TCRdb designates TRBD2, a call that cannot be tested without DNA. CDR3 residues: CAISRSLAGGQDEQFF.